This TCR beta chain was sequenced in a study of blood T cell repertoires in COVID-19. Study at large: Sources were T cells, B-cell-depleted T cells, or PBMCs; the material itself was cDNA or gDNA.

Per the germline V gene, CDR1 is KGHDR and CDR2 is SFDVKD. The CDR3 spans 14 residues. Germline trimming cut 8 bases from V and 2 bases from J; bases unmatched to any gene: 3. Generated by immunoSEQ multiplex PCR, the TCRdb table keeps only in-frame clones and is missing some. Found here are some 320,000 clones, roughly nine tenths of them singletons; the top ten hold approximately 10%. Sequencing was carried out using peripheral blood. The origin of this receptor is a woman under 40 with COVID-19, enrolled during active disease. The chain uses TRBV24-1 and TRBJ2-2; TRBD2 aligns across 8 bases. The chain's CDR3 is CATTGGENTGELFF. CDR3 nucleotides: TGTGCCACCACGGGGGGGGAAAACACCGGGGAGCTGTTTTTT.